The clone carrying this T cell receptor (beta chain) was detected ten times or more. The sample comes from a study of regulatory T cells in long-lasting Graves disease. With iRepertoire HTBI primers and Arm-PCR of CDR3 regions, TCR beta libraries were built. TCRdb itself ran the multiplex PCR reads through MiXCR, one entry per CDR3 protein. The data hold hundreds of thousands of distinct CDR3 sequences, with approximately 13% observed a single time. Time point: newly diagnosed GD, antithyroid drugs for less than 3 months. Scientists built the TCR library using RNA that was extracted from PBMCs. Per germline, CDR1 KGHSH and CDR2 LQKENI. V was shortened by 3 bases and J by 5 bases, with 8 bases between the two germline ends. CDR3 length: 13 amino acids. These data also formed part of another study, on T cells in Graves' hyperthyroidism and ophthalmopathy.

This receptor was taken from a man aged 25-45 years with Graves disease. This specimen was peripheral blood mononuclear cells (PBMCs), taken at new diagnosis, from a patient treated with antithyroid drugs. V is TRBV18 and J is TRBJ1-5; D gene uncertain. CDR3 sequence (DNA): TGTGCCAGCTCACCGGAGTTGGATCAGCCCCAGCATTTT. This sequence encodes CASSPELDQPQHF.